The T cell receptor beta chain described here comes from a study of blood T cell repertoires in COVID-19. Using immunoSEQ multiplex PCR, the repertoire was profiled, and TCRdb retains in-frame clones only, with some absent. The repertoire consists of around 30,000 clones, with 60% to 80% occurring once and the leading ten covering roughly 8.5%. This clone came up once. Trimming stripped 1 base from V and 1 base from J, with 8 bases between. Germline V gene sequence: CDR1 SGHRS, CDR2 YFSETQ. The CDR3 consists of 14 residues. This chain uses TRBV5-1 with TRBJ1-1; D gene ambiguous. The origin of this receptor is a woman aged 70-85 years with active or convalescent COVID-19. Source material: peripheral blood. The CDR3 DNA sequence: TGCGCCAGCAGCTTGACTGGTACGAACACTGAAGCTTTCTTT. Translating it yields CASSLTGTNTEAFF.